This T cell receptor (beta chain) was found in a study of T cell repertoires in cytomegalovirus infection (dated by TCRdb to the late 2010s). In terms of the full investigation: Donor HLA type was relevant to the analysis, as public TCR beta signatures indicated carriage of CMV infection together with the matching HLA type. General study outcomes and caveats: In both this cohort and an independent roughly 350-donor cohort, the cumulative frequency of public TCR beta family members distinguished carriers of CMV infection plus the relevant HLA type. The ex vivo response was dominated by HLA-C-restricted CMV-specific TCR beta clonotypes, which also provided the single most frequent clonotype in two of eight donors.

TCRdb names Illumina HiSeq 1500 as the instrument used. The raw public data were reprocessed by TCRdb itself: fastp quality trimming at Q25, MiXCR clonotype calling, in-frame beta chains only. Entries that share a CDR3 protein sequence are merged under the most common genes and DNA. A total of hundreds of thousands of distinct CDR3 sequences appear in this sample, 18% of them only once. The ten largest clones capture approximately 8% of the sample. The table lists this clonotype with many counts. Its target antigen remains unknown. There are no base qualities to consult, and no much larger clone falls within one base. CDR1 and CDR2 were assigned from the germline V gene as SGHTA and FQGNSA. The CDR3 runs 16 amino acids, cysteine and phenylalanine included. Solely the CDR3 DNA is kept, with 48 bases framed from the first base. Here V drops 0 bases and J drops 6 bases, and the junction holds 7 bases not matched to any gene.

This TCR derives from a human donor in good health (CMV status not recorded). Some clones in this sample may be carry-over from other donors' samples. The chain links TRBV7-2 with TRBJ1-5, with TRBD1 identical over 8 junction bases. Sequencing was carried out using PBMCs. This receptor carries the CDR3 CASSLAGQGAGQPQHF. The sequenced DNA is TGTGCCAGCAGCTTAGCGGGGCAGGGGGCAGGTCAGCCCCAGCATTTT.